This T cell receptor (beta chain) derives from a study of blood T cell repertoires in COVID-19. Across the whole study: Sites in the United States, Italy and Spain provided acute and convalescent COVID-19 samples. The analysed material was cDNA or gDNA that came from T cells, B-cell-depleted T cells, or PBMCs.

The protocol was immunoSEQ multiplex PCR, while the TCRdb copy is restricted to in-frame clones and leaves out a portion. The sample yields a few hundred thousand clones, about 91% seen once. This CDR3 is 13 amino acids long. Germline CDR1 SSHAT, CDR2 FNYEAQ (reference sequence). Trimming cost V 5 bases and J 7 bases; bases outside gene matches: 6. This rearrangement joins TRBV7-7 to TRBJ2-5; 8 bases match TRBD1. The sample taken for sequencing was peripheral blood. This TCR came from a person under 35 with COVID-19, enrolled during active disease. CDR3 bases: TGTGCCAGCAGCATTGGACAGGGTGCGACCCAGTACTTC. It specifies CASSIGQGATQYF. Drawing the rest from reference TRBV7-7 and TRBJ2-5, the complete variable domain is GAGVSQSPRYKVTKRGQDVTLRCDPISSHATLYWYQQALGQGPEFLTYFNYEAQPDKSGLPSDRFSAERPEGSISTLTIQRTEQRDSAMYRCASSIGQGATQYFGPGTRLLVL.